This T cell receptor (beta chain) was identified in a study of blood T cell repertoires in COVID-19. The wider study: COVID-19 samples collected from the United States, Italy and Spain covered acute and convalescent phases. T cells, B-cell-depleted T cells, or PBMCs provided the cDNA or gDNA that served as material.

Methods used by the authors: Reference gene primer amplification yielded estimated nucleated cell counts. Assay: immunoSEQ multiplex PCR; the TCRdb copy retains only in-frame clones and omits some. The DNA was the basis for D and trimming; V, J and clone size are from that table. The sample contains about 87,000 clones, approximately 86% of which appear only once. From germline, CDR1 is SGDLS and CDR2 YYNGEE. The CDR3 sequence is 16 residues long. The ends lost 1 base at V and 1 base at J; junction bases unmatched: 5. The clonotype comes from a man in his forties with acute or convalescent COVID-19. The sample taken for sequencing was peripheral blood. V and J are TRBV9 and TRBJ2-3; 8 nucleotides align to TRBD2. The CDR3 loop is CASSVSGGGRTDTQYF. In DNA form, the CDR3 reads TGTGCCAGCAGCGTATCGGGCGGGGGGCGCACAGATACGCAGTATTTT.